This T cell receptor (beta chain) comes out of a study of shared clonotypes between healthy human individuals. Study-wide background: The donor group consisted of two women and a few men, aged 18 to 49.

How the authors handled the data: Filtering differed for immunoSEQ, which gave only junction sequences without quality scores. Measured with immunoSEQ multiplex PCR; TCRdb has only the in-frame clones, and not every one. V, J and clone size are those of that table, while D and trimming were read from the DNA. The table has about 2.4 million clones, approximately 93% seen once. Germline lookup yields CDR1 LNHDA and CDR2 SQIVND (reference sequence). The CDR3 loop spans 13 amino acids. V lost 6 bases, J lost 5 bases, and 11 bases lay in between. Study outcomes and limitations: When compared with the clonotypes that were shared by all four sorted-subset donors, the non-shared clonotypes turned out to have lower generation probabilities.

The investigators split CD4+ cells into a CD45RA+ naive subset and a CD45RA-negative memory subset. On this clone itself: No antigen is known for it.

The clonotype originates from a man between 18 and 35 years old in good health. Some clones in this sample may be carry-over from other donors' samples. The genes are TRBV19 and TRBJ1-5; D is unclear. The material sequenced was naive CD4+ T cells from PBMCs. Subset indicated: CD45RA+ positively selected. For the CDR3, the DNA is TGTGCCAGTAGGCCTACTAGAGATCAGCCCCAGCATTTT. Its protein product is CASRPTRDQPQHF.